What follows are 7 T cell receptor beta chains derived from one specimen sequenced in a study of T cell clonality in common variable immunodeficiency. TCRdb's table, derived via immunoSEQ multiplex PCR, lists solely in-frame clones and lacks some. Sampling found 40,000 to 45,000 clones, none seen once. Sequenced sample: peripheral blood mononuclear cells. These receptors were collected from a person aged 18 to 75 in good health.

This clone occurred many times. The read is 3 residues too short to cover the CDR3 end, so that end is filled in from the germline J gene. V usage is TRBV2 and J usage is TRBJ2-7; D is ambiguous. Germline V CDR1 and CDR2: SNHLY, FYNNEI. The CDR3 is 14 amino acids. With 7 bases removed from V and 0 bases from J, the gap between germline ends came to 13 bases. This CDR3 is CASNTELSSYEQYF. The part of the CDR3 DNA that was read is TGTGCCAGCAATACAGAGTTAAGCTCCTACGAG.

This clone came up many times. The read terminates 3 residues ahead of where the CDR3 ends, so the germline J gene completes it. Distinct nucleotide sequences in the sample also encode this CDR3. V is TRBV19 and J is TRBJ2-2, with 7 bases aligning to TRBD1. V lost 5 bases to trimming and J lost 5 bases; unmatched junction nucleotides: 8. Germline V gene data show CDR1 as LNHDA and CDR2 as SQIVND (reference sequence). This CDR3 is 15 amino acids long. The CDR3 spells CASSLKTGSTGELFF. The CDR3 DNA, read in part, is TGTGCCAGTAGTCTGAAGACAGGGAGTACCGGGGAG.

This clone has a count of ten or more. This chain's CDR3 is CSVSRGDTEAFF. CDR3 DNA, as far as it was read: TGCAGCGTTTCCCGGGGGGACACTGAA. The chain uses TRBV29-1 and TRBJ1-1, with a weak D call TRBD1 (5 bases). From the germline J gene comes the end of the CDR3, since the read stops 3 residues before it. The CDR3 totals 12 residues. Trimming stripped 5 bases from V and 3 bases from J, with 10 bases between. The germline CDR1 and CDR2 sequences are SQVTM and ANQGSEA.

This clone showed up many times. With the read ending 3 residues before the CDR3 end, the germline J gene is used to fill in that end. This sequence joins TRBV18 and TRBJ1-5, with D perhaps TRBD1 (5 bases). Trimming pared 0 bases from V and 1 base from J, leaving 10 bases between. The CDR3 is made up of 16 amino acids. Germline V lookup: CDR1 KGHSH, CDR2 LQKENI. The CDR3 loop is CASSPPGQGSNQPQHF. The CDR3 DNA, read in part, is TGTGCCAGCTCACCACCGGGTCAGGGAAGCAATCAGCCC.

The table lists this clone with many counts. Coverage ceases 3 residues before the CDR3 finishes, and the germline J gene fills in the end. The chain links TRBV13 to TRBJ1-2, with no clear D. Germline CDR1 and CDR2: PRHDT and FYEKMQ (reference sequence). Deletions cut 1 base from V and 0 bases from J, with 9 bases between. This CDR3 region has 15 residues. CDR3 DNA (partial): TGTGCCAGCAGCTTAGCTCGGTTCCCTAACTATGGC. Its protein is CASSLARFPNYG. The whole CDR3 is CASSLARFPNYGYTF.

The table lists this clone with many counts. The sequenced fragment ends 3 residues before the CDR3 boundary, so the rest is inferred from the germline J gene. The chain uses TRBV18 and TRBJ1-1, with D perhaps TRBD1 (5 bases). The CDR3 is 16 residues long. Trimming left V 3 bases short and J 1 base short, with 15 bases between. Germline V gene data show CDR1 as KGHSH and CDR2 as LQKENI. The sequenced CDR3 bases are TGTGCCAGCTCACCGCCCTTTCAGGGCCCGAACACTGAA. The encoded protein is CASSPPFQGPNTE. The complete CDR3 sequence is CASSPPFQGPNTEAFF. The whole variable domain, remainder taken from reference TRBV18 and TRBJ1-1, is NAGVMQNPRHLVRRRGQEARLRCSPMKGHSHVYWYRQLPEEGLKFMVYLQKENIIDESGMPKERFSAEFPKEGPSILRIQQVVRGDSAAYFCASSPPFQGPNTEAFFGQGTRLTVV.

This clone appeared many times. CDR3 sequence: CASSQTLVNEQFF. Incomplete CDR3 DNA: TGTGCCAGCAGCCAAACACTAGTGAATGAG. The chain employs TRBV14 and TRBJ2-1; a weak D match, TRBD2 (5 bases). The read halts 3 residues ahead of the CDR3 end, with the missing end drawn from the germline J gene. Germline lookup yields CDR1 SGHDN and CDR2 FVKESK. CDR3 length equals 13 residues. The ends were cut back, 2 bases at V and 7 bases at J, with 9 bases in the middle.